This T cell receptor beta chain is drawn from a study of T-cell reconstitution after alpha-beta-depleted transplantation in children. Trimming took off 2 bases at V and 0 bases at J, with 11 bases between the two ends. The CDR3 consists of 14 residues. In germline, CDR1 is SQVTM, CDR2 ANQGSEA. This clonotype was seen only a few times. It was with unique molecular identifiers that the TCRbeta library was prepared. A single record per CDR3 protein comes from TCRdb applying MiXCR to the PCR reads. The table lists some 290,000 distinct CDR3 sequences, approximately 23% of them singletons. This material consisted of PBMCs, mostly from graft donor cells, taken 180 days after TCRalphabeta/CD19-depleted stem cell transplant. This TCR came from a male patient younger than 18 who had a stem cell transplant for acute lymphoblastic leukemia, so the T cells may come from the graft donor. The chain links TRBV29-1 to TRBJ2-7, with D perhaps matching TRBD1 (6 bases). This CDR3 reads CSVELRDTSYEQYF. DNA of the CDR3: TGCAGCGTTGAACTGAGGGACACCTCCTACGAGCAGTACTTC.